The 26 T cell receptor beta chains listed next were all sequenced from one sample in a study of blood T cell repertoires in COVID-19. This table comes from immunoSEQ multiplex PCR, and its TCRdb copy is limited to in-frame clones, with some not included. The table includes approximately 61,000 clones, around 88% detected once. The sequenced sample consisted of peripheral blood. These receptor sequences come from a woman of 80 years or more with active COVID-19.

The CDR3 here is CASREDRESNQPQHF. DNA for the CDR3: TGTGCCAGCAGGGAGGACAGGGAGAGCAATCAGCCCCAGCATTTT. The genes are TRBV2 and TRBJ1-5; TRBD1 agrees at 8 bases. Germline V lookup: CDR1 SNHLY, CDR2 FYNNEI. V dropped 6 bases and J dropped 1; count of bases not matched to a gene: 5. The CDR3 contains 15 residues.

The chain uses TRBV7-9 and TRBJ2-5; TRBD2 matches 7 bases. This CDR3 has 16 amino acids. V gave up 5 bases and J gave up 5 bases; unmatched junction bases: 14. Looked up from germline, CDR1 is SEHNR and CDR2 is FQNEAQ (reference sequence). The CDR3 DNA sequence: TGTGCCAGCAGCCCACAGAGGCTAGCGGCCGCGGAGACCCAGTACTTC. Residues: CASSPQRLAAAETQYF.

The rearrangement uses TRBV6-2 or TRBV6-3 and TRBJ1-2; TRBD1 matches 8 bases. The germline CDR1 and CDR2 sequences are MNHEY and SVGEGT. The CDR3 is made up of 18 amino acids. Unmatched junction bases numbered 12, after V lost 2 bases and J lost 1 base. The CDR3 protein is CASSYPSGQGWGNYGYTF. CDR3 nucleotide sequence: TGTGCCAGCAGTTACCCATCCGGACAGGGATGGGGTAACTATGGCTACACCTTC.

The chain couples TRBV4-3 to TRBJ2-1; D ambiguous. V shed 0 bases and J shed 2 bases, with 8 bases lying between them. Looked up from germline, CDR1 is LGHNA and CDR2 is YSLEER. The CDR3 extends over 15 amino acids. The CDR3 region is CASSQDSLPYNEQFF. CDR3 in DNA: TGCGCCAGCAGCCAAGATAGCTTGCCCTACAATGAGCAGTTCTTC.

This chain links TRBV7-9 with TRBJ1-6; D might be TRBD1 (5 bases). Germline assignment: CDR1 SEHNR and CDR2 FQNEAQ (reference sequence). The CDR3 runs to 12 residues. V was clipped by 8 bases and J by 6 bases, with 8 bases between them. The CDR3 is CASRGVNSPLHF. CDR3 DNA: TGTGCCAGCCGGGGGGTTAATTCACCCCTCCACTTT.

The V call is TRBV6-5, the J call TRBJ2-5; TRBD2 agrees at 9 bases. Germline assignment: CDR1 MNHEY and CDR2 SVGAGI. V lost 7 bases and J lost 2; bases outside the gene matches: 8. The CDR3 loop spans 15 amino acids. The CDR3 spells CASTPPSGAQETQYF. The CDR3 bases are TGTGCCAGCACCCCTCCTAGCGGGGCTCAAGAGACCCAGTACTTC.

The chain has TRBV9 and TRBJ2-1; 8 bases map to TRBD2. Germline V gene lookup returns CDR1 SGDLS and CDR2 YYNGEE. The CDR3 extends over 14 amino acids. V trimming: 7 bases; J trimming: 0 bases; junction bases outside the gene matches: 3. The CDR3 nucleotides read TGTGCCAGCGATAGCGGGGACTCCTACAATGAGCAGTTCTTC. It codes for CASDSGDSYNEQFF.

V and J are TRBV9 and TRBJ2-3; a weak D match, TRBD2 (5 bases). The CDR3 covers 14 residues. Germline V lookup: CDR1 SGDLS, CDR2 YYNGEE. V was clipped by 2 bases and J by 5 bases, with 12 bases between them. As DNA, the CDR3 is TGTGCCAGCAGCGTGGGGAGTACGGAAGATACGCAGTATTTT. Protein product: CASSVGSTEDTQYF.

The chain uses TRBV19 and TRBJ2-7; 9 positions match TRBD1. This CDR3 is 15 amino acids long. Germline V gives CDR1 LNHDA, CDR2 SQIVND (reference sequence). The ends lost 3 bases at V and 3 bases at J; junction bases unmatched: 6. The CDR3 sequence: CASSITGTGRYEQYF. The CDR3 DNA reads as TGTGCCAGTAGTATTACCGGGACAGGGCGCTACGAGCAGTACTTC.

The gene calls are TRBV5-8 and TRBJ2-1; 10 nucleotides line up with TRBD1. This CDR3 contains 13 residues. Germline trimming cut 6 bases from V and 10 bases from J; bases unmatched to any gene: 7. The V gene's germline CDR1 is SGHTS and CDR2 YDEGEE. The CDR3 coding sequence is TGTGCCAGCATCCGGGACAGGGGAGAAGAGCAGTTCTTC. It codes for CASIRDRGEEQFF. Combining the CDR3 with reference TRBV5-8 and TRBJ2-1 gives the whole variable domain EAGVTQSPTHLIKTRGQQATLRCSPISGHTSVYWYQQALGLGLQFLLWYDEGEERNRGNFPPRFSGRQFPNYSSELNVNALELEDSALYLCASIRDRGEEQFFGPGTRLTVL.

CDR3 region: CASSELSRRGETQYF. The CDR3 DNA follows: TGTGCCAGCAGTGAATTATCCCGGAGGGGAGAGACCCAGTACTTC. The chain uses TRBV2 and TRBJ2-5; tentative D call: TRBD2 (6 bases). V lost 2 bases to trimming and J lost 4 bases, with 14 bases between them. Per the germline V gene, CDR1 is SNHLY and CDR2 is FYNNEI. CDR3 length: 15 residues. Full variable domain (remainder filled in from reference TRBV2 and TRBJ2-5): EPEVTQTPSHQVTQMGQEVILRCVPISNHLYFYWYRQILGQKVEFLVSFYNNEISEKSEIFDDQFSVERPDGSNFTLKIRSTKLEDSAMYFCASSELSRRGETQYFGPGTRLLVL.

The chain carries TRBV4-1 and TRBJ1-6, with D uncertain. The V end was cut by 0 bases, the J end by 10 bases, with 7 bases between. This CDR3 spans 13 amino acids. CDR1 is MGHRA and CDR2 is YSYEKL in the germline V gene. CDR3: CASSQEPGSPLHF. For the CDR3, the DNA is TGCGCCAGCAGCCAAGAACCGGGATCACCCCTCCACTTT.

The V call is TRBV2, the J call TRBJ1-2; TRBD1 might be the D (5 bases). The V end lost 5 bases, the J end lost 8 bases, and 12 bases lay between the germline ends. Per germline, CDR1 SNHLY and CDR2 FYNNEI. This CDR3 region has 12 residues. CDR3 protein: CASSLGVEGYTF. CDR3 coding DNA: TGTGCCAGCAGTCTAGGGGTCGAAGGCTACACCTTC.

The CDR3 loop reads CASSLGFVIEQDTQYF. CDR3 DNA sequence: TGTGCCAGCAGCCTCGGGTTCGTGATAGAGCAAGATACGCAGTATTTT. V usage is TRBV9 and J usage is TRBJ2-3, with D unclear. The CDR3 has 16 amino acids. V lost 4 bases and J 5 bases, leaving 20 bases between the germline ends. Germline lookup yields CDR1 SGDLS and CDR2 YYNGEE.

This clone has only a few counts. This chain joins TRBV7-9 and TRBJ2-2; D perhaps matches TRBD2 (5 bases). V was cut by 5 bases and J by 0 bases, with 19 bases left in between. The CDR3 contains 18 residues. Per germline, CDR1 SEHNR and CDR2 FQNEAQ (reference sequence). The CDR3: CASSQGSGDAANTGELFF. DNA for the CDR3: TGTGCCAGCAGCCAAGGATCCGGGGATGCCGCGAACACCGGGGAGCTGTTTTTT.

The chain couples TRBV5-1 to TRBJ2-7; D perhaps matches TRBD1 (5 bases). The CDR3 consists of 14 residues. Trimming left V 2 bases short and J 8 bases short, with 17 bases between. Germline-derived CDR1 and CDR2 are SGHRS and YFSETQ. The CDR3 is CASSLSTAEVKQYF. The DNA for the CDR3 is TGCGCCAGCAGCTTATCGACAGCTGAAGTGAAGCAGTACTTC.

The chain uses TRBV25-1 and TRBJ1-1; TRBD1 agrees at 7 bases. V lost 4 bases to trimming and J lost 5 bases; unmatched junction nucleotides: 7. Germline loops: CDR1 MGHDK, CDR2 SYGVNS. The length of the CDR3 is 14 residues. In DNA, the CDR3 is TGTGCCAGCAGTGTTTCAGGGGGAAGGACTGAAGCTTTCTTT. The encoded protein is CASSVSGGRTEAFF.

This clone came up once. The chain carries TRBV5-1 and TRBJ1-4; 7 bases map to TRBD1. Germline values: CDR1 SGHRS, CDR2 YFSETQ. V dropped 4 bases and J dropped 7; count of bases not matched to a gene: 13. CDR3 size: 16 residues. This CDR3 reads CASSLPSGGPIEKLFF. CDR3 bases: TGCGCCAGCAGCCTCCCCTCAGGGGGGCCGATTGAAAAACTGTTTTTT.

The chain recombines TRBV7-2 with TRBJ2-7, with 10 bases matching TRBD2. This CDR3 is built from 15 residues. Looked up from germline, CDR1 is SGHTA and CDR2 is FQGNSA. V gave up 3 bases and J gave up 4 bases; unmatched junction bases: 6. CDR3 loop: CASSFRAGGPYEQYF. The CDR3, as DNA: TGTGCCAGCAGCTTTCGAGCGGGGGGGCCTTACGAGCAGTACTTC.

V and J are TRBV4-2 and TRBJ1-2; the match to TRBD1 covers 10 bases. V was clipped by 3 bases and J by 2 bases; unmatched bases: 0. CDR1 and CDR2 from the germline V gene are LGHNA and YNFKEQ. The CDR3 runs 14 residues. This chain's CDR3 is CASSQTGGNYGYTF. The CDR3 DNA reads TGTGCCAGCAGCCAGACAGGGGGCAACTATGGCTACACCTTC.

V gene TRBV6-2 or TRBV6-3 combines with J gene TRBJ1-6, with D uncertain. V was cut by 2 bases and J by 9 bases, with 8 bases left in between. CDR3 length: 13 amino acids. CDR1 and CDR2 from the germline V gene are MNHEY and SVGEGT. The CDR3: CASSYEGASPLHF. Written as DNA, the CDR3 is TGTGCCAGCAGTTACGAAGGAGCTTCACCCCTCCACTTT.

CDR3 residues: CASSYIRGGNQPQHF. CDR3 coding DNA: TGTGCCAGCAGTTACATAAGGGGCGGCAATCAGCCCCAGCATTTT. The chain carries TRBV6-2 or TRBV6-3 and TRBJ1-5; D might be TRBD1 (5 bases). From germline, CDR1 is MNHEY and CDR2 SVGEGT. The length of the CDR3 is 15 residues. V was clipped by 2 bases and J by 2 bases, with 10 bases between them.

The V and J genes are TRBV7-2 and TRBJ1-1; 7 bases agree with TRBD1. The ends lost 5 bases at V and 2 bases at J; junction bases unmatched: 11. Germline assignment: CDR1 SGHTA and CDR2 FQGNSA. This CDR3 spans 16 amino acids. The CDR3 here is CASSRRWAGGNTEAFF. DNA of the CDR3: TGTGCCAGCAGCCGGAGGTGGGCAGGGGGTAACACTGAAGCTTTCTTT.

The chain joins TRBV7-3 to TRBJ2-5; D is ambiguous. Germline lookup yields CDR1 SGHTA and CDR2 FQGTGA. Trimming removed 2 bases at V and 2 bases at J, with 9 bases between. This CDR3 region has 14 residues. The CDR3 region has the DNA TGTGCCAGCAGCTTAGGAAGCGAACAAGAGACCCAGTACTTC. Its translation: CASSLGSEQETQYF.

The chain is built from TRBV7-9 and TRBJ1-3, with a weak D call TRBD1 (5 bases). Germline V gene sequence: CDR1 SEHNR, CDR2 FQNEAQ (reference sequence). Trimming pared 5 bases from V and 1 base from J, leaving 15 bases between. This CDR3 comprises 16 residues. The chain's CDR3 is CASSHRDSTSGNTIYF. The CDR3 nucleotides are TGTGCCAGCAGCCACCGGGACTCTACTTCTGGAAACACCATATATTTT.

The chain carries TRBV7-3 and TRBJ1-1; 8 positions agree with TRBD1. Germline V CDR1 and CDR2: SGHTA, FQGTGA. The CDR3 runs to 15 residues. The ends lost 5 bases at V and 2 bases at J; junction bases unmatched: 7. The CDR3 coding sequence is TGTGCCAGCAGCCTCCTCGGACAGGGCAACACTGAAGCTTTCTTT. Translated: CASSLLGQGNTEAFF.